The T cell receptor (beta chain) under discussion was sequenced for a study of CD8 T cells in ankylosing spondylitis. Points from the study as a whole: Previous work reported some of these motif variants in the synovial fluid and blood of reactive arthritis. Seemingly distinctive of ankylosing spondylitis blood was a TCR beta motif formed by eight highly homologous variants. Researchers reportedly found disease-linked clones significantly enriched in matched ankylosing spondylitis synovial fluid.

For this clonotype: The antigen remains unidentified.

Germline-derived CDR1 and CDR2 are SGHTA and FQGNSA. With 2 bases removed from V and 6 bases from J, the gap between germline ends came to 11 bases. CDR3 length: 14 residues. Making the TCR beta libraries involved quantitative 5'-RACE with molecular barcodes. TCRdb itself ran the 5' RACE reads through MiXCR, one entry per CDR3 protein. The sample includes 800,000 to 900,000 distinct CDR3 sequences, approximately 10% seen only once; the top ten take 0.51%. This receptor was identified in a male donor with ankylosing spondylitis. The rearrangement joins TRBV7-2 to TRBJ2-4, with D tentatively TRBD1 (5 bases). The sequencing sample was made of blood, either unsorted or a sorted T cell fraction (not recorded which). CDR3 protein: CASSLRSGLNIQYF. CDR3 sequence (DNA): TGTGCCAGCAGCTTAAGATCAGGGTTAAACATTCAGTACTTC. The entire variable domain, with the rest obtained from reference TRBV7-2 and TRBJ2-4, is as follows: GAGVSQSPSNKVTEKGKDVELRCDPISGHTALYWYRQSLGQGLEFLIYFQGNSAPDKSGLPSDRFSAERTGGSVSTLTIQRTQQEDSAVYLCASSLRSGLNIQYFGAGTRLSVL.